The rows below give T cell receptor beta chains drawn from one sample of a study of cytomegalovirus exposure and HLA in healthy donors. The method was immunoSEQ multiplex PCR; TCRdb's version includes in-frame clones alone and lacks a portion of them. In the table there are 200,000 to 300,000 clones, about 90% of which are singletons. Sequenced: PBMCs. These receptors were collected from a woman between 25 and 40 years old in good health and CMV-seronegative. Each CDR3 is given with its conserved first and last residue. Fields, in order: CDR3 protein, CDR3 DNA, D gene, J gene, V gene, clone size, CDR3 length. D genes are given only for firm matches. The listing skips clone size in some rows; elsewhere it reads once, few, many or a size class.

cdr3_aa: CASSQFSGRSNEQFF; cdr3_nt: TGTGCCAGCAGTCAATTTAGCGGGAGAAGCAATGAGCAGTTCTTC; d_call: TRBD2; j_call: TRBJ2-1; v_call: TRBV6-6; clone_size: -; cdr3_length: 15
cdr3_aa: CAWSVGGAADTQYF; cdr3_nt: TGTGCCTGGAGTGTAGGAGGGGCGGCAGATACGCAGTATTTT; d_call: -; j_call: TRBJ2-3; v_call: TRBV30; clone_size: -; cdr3_length: 14
cdr3_aa: CASSPDLRAQYF; cdr3_nt: TGTGCCAGCTCACCGGACCTCAGGGCGCAGTATTTT; d_call: -; j_call: TRBJ2-3; v_call: TRBV18; clone_size: -; cdr3_length: 12
cdr3_aa: CASSQGYRTGGYYEQYF; cdr3_nt: TGCGCCAGCAGCCAAGGCTACCGGACAGGGGGCTACTACGAGCAGTACTTC; d_call: TRBD1; j_call: TRBJ2-7; v_call: TRBV4-1; clone_size: -; cdr3_length: 17
cdr3_aa: CASSYPGQGYPGDF; cdr3_nt: TGTGCCAGCAGCTATCCGGGACAGGGCTACCCGGGCGATTTT; d_call: TRBD1; j_call: TRBJ1-3; v_call: TRBV5-6; clone_size: -; cdr3_length: 14
cdr3_aa: CASSLGSGAIVEKLFF; cdr3_nt: TGTGCCAGCAGCTTGGGAAGTGGGGCAATTGTTGAAAAACTGTTTTTT; d_call: -; j_call: TRBJ1-4; v_call: TRBV5-5; clone_size: -; cdr3_length: 16
cdr3_aa: CASSTGGPYEQYF; cdr3_nt: TGTGCCAGCAGCACAGGGGGCCCCTACGAGCAGTACTTC; d_call: TRBD1; j_call: TRBJ2-7; v_call: TRBV5-6; clone_size: -; cdr3_length: 13
cdr3_aa: CASSLAPGTTETQYF; cdr3_nt: TGCGCCAGCAGCTTGGCCCCCGGGACCACAGAGACCCAGTACTTC; d_call: -; j_call: TRBJ2-5; v_call: TRBV5-1; clone_size: -; cdr3_length: 15
cdr3_aa: CSVEEESPLRGPSSTGEQFF; cdr3_nt: TGCAGCGTTGAAGAGGAGAGCCCACTCAGGGGTCCCTCTAGCACGGGTGAGCAGTTCTTC; d_call: -; j_call: TRBJ2-1; v_call: TRBV29-1; clone_size: -; cdr3_length: 20
cdr3_aa: CASSQTGGTYEQYF; cdr3_nt: TGTGCCAGCAGTCAGACAGGGGGGACCTACGAGCAGTACTTC; d_call: TRBD1; j_call: TRBJ2-7; v_call: TRBV25-1; clone_size: -; cdr3_length: 14
cdr3_aa: CASSLILSGGSYEQYF; cdr3_nt: TGTGCCAGCAGCTTAATTCTCTCGGGCGGCAGTTACGAGCAGTACTTC; d_call: -; j_call: TRBJ2-7; v_call: TRBV11-3; clone_size: -; cdr3_length: 16
cdr3_aa: CASSSRTDTQYF; cdr3_nt: TGTGCCAGCAGCTCGAGAACAGATACGCAGTATTTT; d_call: -; j_call: TRBJ2-3; v_call: TRBV11-2; clone_size: -; cdr3_length: 12
cdr3_aa: CASSLELAGGRDEQFF; cdr3_nt: TGTGCCAGCAGCTTAGAACTTGCGGGAGGGAGGGATGAGCAGTTCTTC; d_call: TRBD2; j_call: TRBJ2-1; v_call: TRBV13; clone_size: few; cdr3_length: 16